The clone carrying this T cell receptor (beta chain) occurred a few times. The data originate from a study of neurological immune-mediated disorders. As for the cDNA, it was generated by 5'RACE with 10-nucleotide random UMIs. Each sequencing run yielded over 160 million TCR-beta sequences from 15-18 subjects. TCRdb reanalysed the 5' RACE reads using MiXCR and keeps one entry per CDR3 protein. Among about 38,000 distinct CDR3 sequences, 6% to 7.5% were seen once, and the ten largest hold 5.7%. Volunteers at a blood bank in Maryland, USA, were the healthy controls. The study built sorted libraries from some 930,000 CD4+ or CD8+ T cells. Germline CDR1 and CDR2: KGHSH and LQKENI. The CDR3 runs to 13 residues. V lost 5 bases and J lost 7, with 12 bases in between.

This clonotype was sampled from a middle-aged man in good health. Specimen: CD4+ T cells from blood. The chain combines TRBV18 with TRBJ1-5, with D tentatively TRBD1 (5 bases). CDR3 sequence: CASSAARGQPQHF. CDR3 in DNA: TGTGCCAGCTCAGCAGCACGGGGCCAGCCCCAGCATTTT.